The rows below give T cell receptor beta chains drawn from one sample of a study of blood T cell repertoires in COVID-19. This table comes from immunoSEQ multiplex PCR, and its TCRdb copy is limited to in-frame clones, with some not included. Among 110,000 or so clones listed, 70% to 80% were seen once. The material sequenced was peripheral blood. The receptors derive from a human donor in a cohort sampled during active COVID-19. CDR3s include the opening cysteine and the closing phenylalanine or tryptophan. Fields, in order: CDR3 DNA, CDR3 protein, clone size, D gene, V gene, J gene. D genes are given only for firm matches. Clone size appears in some rows only: once, few, many, or a class for an expanded clone.

TGTGCCAGCAGTTTCTTAGGACAGGGGGCGCGTAACTATGGCTACACCTTC	CASSFLGQGARNYGYTF	-	TRBD1	TRBV28	TRBJ1-2
TGTGCCAGCAAGTCTGGTAACAGGTTGTTGAGCACTGAAGCTTTCTTT	CASKSGNRLLSTEAFF	-	-	TRBV2	TRBJ1-1
TGCGCCAGCAGCGCCGGGACAGCCTCCTACGAGCAGTACTTC	CASSAGTASYEQYF	-	TRBD1	TRBV5-1	TRBJ2-7
TGTGCCACCCCGTATCCAGCGAGGAACACTGAAGCTTTCTTT	CATPYPARNTEAFF	-	-	TRBV6-4	TRBJ1-1
TGTGCCAGCAGTGGGGGAGGCAGGGGGCCCTACGAGCAGTACTTC	CASSGGGRGPYEQYF	-	TRBD1	TRBV2	TRBJ2-7
TGTGCCAGCAGCTTTGGGACAGGGCCCTACGAGCAGTACTTC	CASSFGTGPYEQYF	-	TRBD1	TRBV11-2	TRBJ2-7
TGTGCCAGCAGTCTCGCGGCAGGGGCGTCCTACGAGCAGTACTTC	CASSLAAGASYEQYF	-	-	TRBV6-2/TRBV6-3	TRBJ2-7
TGTGCCAGCAGCTTGGAGCTCCAAGAGACCCAGTACTTC	CASSLELQETQYF	-	-	TRBV5-4	TRBJ2-5
TGTGCCAGCAGCTTATCTCCTGGCATGAACACTGAAGCTTTCTTT	CASSLSPGMNTEAFF	-	-	TRBV11-2	TRBJ1-1
TGTGCCAGCAGTGAGAAGGGACTCCCACTAGGCGGCTACACCTTC	CASSEKGLPLGGYTF	once	-	TRBV2	TRBJ1-2
TGTGCCAGTAGTATATCGGGGAAGGGGAGGGCCCAGCATTTT	CASSISGKGRAQHF	-	-	TRBV19	TRBJ1-5
TGTGCCAGCAGTTCGACAGGGGACACTGAAGCTTTCTTT	CASSSTGDTEAFF	-	TRBD1	TRBV12-3/TRBV12-4	TRBJ1-1
TGCGCCAGCAGCCTAAGGACTAGAGTGAGGTTCTACGAGCAGTACTTC	CASSLRTRVRFYEQYF	few	TRBD2	TRBV23-1	TRBJ2-7
TGTGCCAGCAGCGTAGAAGCGTTATCTGAAGCTTTCTTT	CASSVEALSEAFF	-	-	TRBV9	TRBJ1-1
TGTGCCAGCGGGCGGGAGCTCCCCGAGCAGTACTTC	CASGRELPEQYF	-	TRBD2	TRBV2	TRBJ2-7
TGCGCCAGCAGTGAACCCCGGGAGGGCTACGAGCAGTACTTC	CASSEPREGYEQYF	-	TRBD2	TRBV10-2	TRBJ2-7
TGTGCCAGCAGCAAAGGGGAGGGGAACACTGAAGCTTTCTTT	CASSKGEGNTEAFF	few	-	TRBV7-8	TRBJ1-1
TGCGCCAGCAGCCGGACTAGCGGGAGTCCCTACGAGCAGTACTTC	CASSRTSGSPYEQYF	-	TRBD2	TRBV5-1	TRBJ2-7
TGTGCCAGCAGCTTAGTATTCCGGGGAACGAACACTGAAGCTTTCTTT	CASSLVFRGTNTEAFF	-	-	TRBV11-2	TRBJ1-1
TGTGCCAGCACACCCAGGGTGGCGAGCTACGAGCAGTACTTC	CASTPRVASYEQYF	-	-	TRBV7-8	TRBJ2-7
TGTGCCTGGACGAGGACAGCCACTAATGAAAAACTGTTTTTT	CAWTRTATNEKLFF	-	-	TRBV30	TRBJ1-4
TGTGCCAGCAGCATACCGGGACAGGCCCTTTACGAGCAGTACTTC	CASSIPGQALYEQYF	once	TRBD1	TRBV5-6	TRBJ2-7
TGTGCCAGCAGCCCACTAGCGGGGGGGCGAGCAGATACGCAGTATTTT	CASSPLAGGRADTQYF	once	TRBD2	TRBV7-3	TRBJ2-3
TGTGCCAGCAGCTCCCCCCCCGGGGAGGAGCAGTACTTC	CASSSPPGEEQYF	-	-	TRBV6-5	TRBJ2-7
TGCGCCAGCAGGACATTTCCCGGGACAGGGGGACCCTACGAGCAGTACTTC	CASRTFPGTGGPYEQYF	few	TRBD1	TRBV10-1	TRBJ2-7
TGTGCCAGCAGTGAAGTAGCGGGAGGCGGATGGGAGACCCAGTACTTC	CASSEVAGGGWETQYF	-	TRBD2	TRBV6-1	TRBJ2-5
TGTGCCAGCAGCTTTAGTAACGGCTACGAGCAGTACTTC	CASSFSNGYEQYF	-	-	TRBV7-2	TRBJ2-7
TGTGCCAGCAGCCCAACTAGAATAGAGAGCGAGCAGTACTTC	CASSPTRIESEQYF	-	-	TRBV27	TRBJ2-7
TGTGCCAGCAGCTTAGGGGAGGGGCCATACGAGCAGTACTTC	CASSLGEGPYEQYF	-	-	TRBV13	TRBJ2-7
TGTGCCAGCATGAGCGGGTCTGAGACCCAGTACTTC	CASMSGSETQYF	once	-	TRBV2	TRBJ2-5
TGTGCCAGCAGTAACCGGGGATACAATGAGCAGTTCTTC	CASSNRGYNEQFF	few	-	TRBV6-2/TRBV6-3	TRBJ2-1
TGTGCCTGGAGCTATCCCCGGGACAGAGTCTACGAGCAGTACTTC	CAWSYPRDRVYEQYF	-	TRBD1	TRBV30	TRBJ2-7
TGTGCCAGCAGCTTAGGAGGGGGCACTGAAGCTTTCTTT	CASSLGGGTEAFF	few	-	TRBV7-9	TRBJ1-1
TGTGCCATCAGTGAAAGTGCGGGTTCCTACGAGCAGTACTTC	CAISESAGSYEQYF	-	-	TRBV10-3	TRBJ2-7
TGTGCCAGCAGTTACTCGACTAGCGGGAGGGGGTATTGGTACTTC	CASSYSTSGRGYWYF	once	TRBD2	TRBV6-5	TRBJ2-7
TGTGCCATCAGTGAGTCGGGGGGGACCACCGGAGAGACCCAGTACTTC	CAISESGGTTGETQYF	once	TRBD2	TRBV10-3	TRBJ2-5
TGTGCCAGCAGCCTACAGGGGAAGAGGACTGAAGCTTTCTTT	CASSLQGKRTEAFF	-	TRBD1	TRBV5-4	TRBJ1-1
TGCGCCAGCAGCTTGGTCCGACTGACAGGGAACACTGAAGCTTTCTTT	CASSLVRLTGNTEAFF	-	-	TRBV5-1	TRBJ1-1
TGTGCCAGCAGCTTGGCTTGGACAGGGCTGACAGATACGCAGTATTTT	CASSLAWTGLTDTQYF	-	TRBD1	TRBV5-4	TRBJ2-3
TGTGCCAGCAGCCAGGGGGGCGGCACTGAAGCTTTCTTT	CASSQGGGTEAFF	-	TRBD1	TRBV13	TRBJ1-1